This T cell receptor (beta chain) was retrieved from a study of T cell responses to AZD1222 COVID-19 vaccine. Only in-frame clones appear in the TCRdb table, and some are missing; sequencing was by immunoSEQ multiplex PCR. The sample has 90,000 to 100,000 clones, around 89% seen once. The CDR3 is made up of 13 amino acids. CDR1 is SGHTA, CDR2 FQGNSA, per germline. Trimming pared 6 bases from V and 0 bases from J, leaving 8 bases between. The TCR was taken from an adult in good health. The gene calls are TRBV7-2 and TRBJ1-2; D perhaps matches TRBD1 (5 bases). The sample here was peripheral blood, taken on day 0 of AZD1222 vaccination. CDR3 residues: CASSQGANYGYTF. The DNA for the CDR3 is TGTGCCAGCAGTCAGGGAGCTAACTATGGCTACACCTTC.